This TCR beta chain comes out of a study of cytomegalovirus exposure and HLA in healthy donors. About the research overall: From about 179 million T cells, an earlier analysis saw under 140 million unique TCR beta sequences. Study-wide results and caveats: For most TCR sequences rarity was the rule, although some public TCRs occurred in many donors. A later analysis revealed that TCR association rates differed between HLA loci, peaking at DRB1 and bottoming out at HLA-C. Most subjects' HLA-A and HLA-B alleles were reportedly predicted from TCR beta sequences.

This CDR3 spans 12 amino acids. Germline CDR1 reads WNHNN; CDR2 reads SYGVQD (reference sequence). The ends were cut back, 3 bases at V and 5 bases at J, with 6 bases in the middle. As for this clone: Its antigen is unknown.

13 Jbeta primers and 60 Vbeta primers were used for the PCR. The method was immunoSEQ multiplex PCR; TCRdb's version includes in-frame clones alone and lacks a portion of them. The sample has over 100,000 clones, approximately 80% seen once; the top ten hold 1.3% to 1.5%. The sequenced sample consisted of PBMCs. The chain uses TRBV10-1 and TRBJ2-3, with D possibly being TRBD1 (6 bases). The receptor was isolated from a female donor in good health and CMV-seronegative. The DNA of the CDR3 is TGCGCCAGCAGTGAACAGGGAGATACGCAGTATTTT. It encodes CASSEQGDTQYF.